This TCR beta chain was profiled in a study of Ad26.COV2.S vaccination and SARS-CoV-2 variants. Overall study results and limits: The breadth of spike-specific CD8+ and CD4+ T cell responses after vaccination was reportedly substantial. Across vaccine and placebo recipients, the breadth of non-spike TCRs was similar.

Germline assignment: CDR1 MGHRA and CDR2 YSYEKL. V was trimmed by 3 bases and J by 2 bases, leaving 14 bases between them. This CDR3 contains 15 residues. Some clones are missing from TCRdb's copy, which holds only in-frame ones; the method was immunoSEQ multiplex PCR. The sample records about 350,000 clones, about 90% being singletons. Comments on this clone: Its antigen is undetermined.

The chain employs TRBV4-1 and TRBJ2-7; D is uncertain. The receptor comes from a human donor who had recovered from COVID-19. The specimen was peripheral blood, collected after recovery from COVID-19. The CDR3: CASSHLEAPPYEQYF. CDR3 nucleotide sequence: TGCGCCAGCAGCCACTTAGAGGCACCTCCCTACGAGCAGTACTTC.